This paragraph covers one T cell receptor (beta chain) sequence. The antigen is undetermined. PCR employed 60 Vbeta and 13 Jbeta primers. In the study's own analysis: Later, 65 million to 90 million unique TCR beta chains were counted in an analysis, and approximately 9.9 million of them were shared. TCRdb keeps only in-frame clones here, not all; method: immunoSEQ multiplex PCR. V, J and clone size reflect that table, while D and trimming were determined from the DNA. Found here are tens of thousands of clones, over 70% of them singletons; the top ten hold roughly half. This entry belongs to a study of cytomegalovirus exposure and HLA in healthy donors. The study, taken as a whole, reports: Cytomegalovirus association was listed for around 170 TCR beta chains.

The CDR3 contains 16 residues. Germline CDR1 reads SGHAT; CDR2 reads FQDESV (reference sequence). V was clipped by 8 bases and J by 2 bases, with 21 bases between them. This TCR was sampled from a man aged 45-60 years in good health and CMV-seropositive. V gene TRBV11-1 combines with J gene TRBJ2-5; a weak D match, TRBD2 (7 bases). Specimen: PBMCs. CDR3 protein: CASAPGAAGRQETQYF. The CDR3 DNA reads TGTGCCAGCGCACCAGGGGCAGCGGGGCGTCAAGAGACCCAGTACTTC. The full variable domain, rest sourced from reference TRBV11-1 and TRBJ2-5, is EAEVAQSPRYKITEKSQAVAFWCDPISGHATLYWYRQILGQGPELLVQFQDESVVDDSQLPKDRFSAERLKGVDSTLKIQPAELGDSAMYLCASAPGAAGRQETQYFGPGTRLLVL.